A single sample gave rise to the 10 T cell receptor beta chains below, sequenced in a study of response to subunit inactivated influenza vaccine. TCRdb re-called the RT-PCR reads through MiXCR, storing one row per CDR3 protein. The profile shows 550,000 to 800,000 distinct CDR3 sequences, roughly 13% of them singletons. The sample was PBMCs from blood, taken approximately 15 days before vaccination. The source of these receptors is a man over 45 who received an inactivated influenza vaccine.

This clonotype has at least ten counts. The genes are TRBV12-3 or TRBV12-4 and TRBJ1-2; D gene unclear. The V end was cut by 3 bases, the J end by 4 bases, with 6 bases between. The CDR3 is 12 amino acids. CDR3 nucleotides: TGTGCCAGCAGTTTTCGAATCTATGGCTACACCTTC. This gives the protein CASSFRIYGYTF.

This clonotype was recorded a few times. CDR3 in DNA: TGTGCCAGCAGCTTTGGGACCCAGAAAACTAGCGGGGGGAGCTACGAGCAGTACTTC. Protein product: CASSFGTQKTSGGSYEQYF. The rearrangement uses TRBV13 and TRBJ2-7, with TRBD2 identical over 12 bases. The CDR3 covers 19 residues. Germline values: CDR1 PRHDT, CDR2 FYEKMQ (reference sequence). V was clipped by 3 bases and J by 3 bases; unmatched bases: 15.

This clonotype was recorded at least ten times. This rearrangement joins TRBV5-1 to TRBJ2-5; the D gene is possibly TRBD1 (6 bases). Germline-derived CDR1 and CDR2 are SGHRS and YFSETQ. This CDR3 contains 14 residues. V was pared by 4 bases and J by 1 base, with 11 bases between. The CDR3 DNA sequence: TGCGCCAGCAGCCCAAGACAGGTCCAAGAGACCCAGTACTTC. Residues: CASSPRQVQETQYF.

The rearrangement joins TRBV20-1 to TRBJ2-1; 10 nucleotides match TRBD2. In germline, CDR1 is DFQATT, CDR2 SNEGSKA (reference sequence). The CDR3 has 17 residues. The trim removed 3 bases at V and 0 bases at J, leaving 8 bases unmatched. This chain's CDR3 is CSARRLAGVNSYNEQFF. The CDR3 nucleotides are TGCAGTGCTAGGCGGCTAGCGGGAGTGAACTCCTACAATGAGCAGTTCTTC.

This clonotype was found a few times. The rearrangement uses TRBV20-1 and TRBJ2-5; tentatively, D is TRBD2 (7 bases). Germline CDR1 is DFQATT and CDR2 is SNEGSKA (reference sequence). The germline V and J ends were trimmed by 3 bases and 5 bases, with 19 bases remaining between them. This CDR3 has 15 residues. The CDR3: CSARTAGALRETQYF. CDR3 nucleotides: TGCAGTGCTAGGACTGCGGGGGCGCTCCGGGAGACCCAGTACTTC.

This clonotype was found a few times. This sequence joins TRBV4-1 and TRBJ2-1, with 12 bases matching TRBD2. Per germline, CDR1 MGHRA and CDR2 YSYEKL. The trim removed 0 bases at V and 9 bases at J, leaving 12 bases unmatched. There are 18 residues in the CDR3. As DNA, the CDR3 is TGCGCCAGCAGCCAAGAGGAGGTGACTAGCGGGAGATTCCGTGAGCAGTTCTTC. As protein: CASSQEEVTSGRFREQFF.

This clonotype showed up just a few times. The chain recombines TRBV6-2 or TRBV6-3 with TRBJ2-3, with 9 positions matching TRBD2. CDR3 length equals 17 residues. The V segment lost 4 bases and the J segment 3 bases; nucleotides outside the gene matches: 11. Germline lookup yields CDR1 MNHEY and CDR2 SVGEGT. In DNA form, the CDR3 reads TGTGCCAGCAGTTTAAGGATAGCGGGAGAAAGGACAGATACGCAGTATTTT. Its translation: CASSLRIAGERTDTQYF.

The V and J genes are TRBV7-9 and TRBJ1-6, with D maybe TRBD1 (5 bases). Deletions cut 3 bases from V and 8 bases from J, with 14 bases between. The CDR3 sequence is 15 residues long. Germline-derived CDR1 and CDR2 are SEHNR and FQNEAQ (reference sequence). The CDR3 DNA follows: TGTGCCAGCAGCTTGAGCACAGGTCGAGATTCACCCCTCCACTTT. Translating it yields CASSLSTGRDSPLHF.

The chain joins TRBV20-1 to TRBJ2-5; 8 bases are shared with TRBD2. Losses at the gene ends were 0 bases for V and 5 bases for J; bases not matched to a gene: 8. The CDR3 loop spans 15 amino acids. The germline V gene has CDR1 DFQATT and CDR2 SNEGSKA (reference sequence). CDR3 sequence (DNA): TGCAGTGCTAGAGATGGACGGGGGGGCCCTGAGACCCAGTACTTC. It codes for CSARDGRGGPETQYF.

The chain links TRBV6-1 to TRBJ2-3; TRBD2 aligns across 8 bases. This CDR3 spans 15 amino acids. The germline V gene has CDR1 MNHNS and CDR2 SASEGT. V was pared by 10 bases and J by 3 bases, with 12 bases of the junction left unmatched. The DNA of the CDR3 is TGTGCCACCCTCGAGTCGCGGGGGGCAACAGATACGCAGTATTTT. This gives the protein CATLESRGATDTQYF.